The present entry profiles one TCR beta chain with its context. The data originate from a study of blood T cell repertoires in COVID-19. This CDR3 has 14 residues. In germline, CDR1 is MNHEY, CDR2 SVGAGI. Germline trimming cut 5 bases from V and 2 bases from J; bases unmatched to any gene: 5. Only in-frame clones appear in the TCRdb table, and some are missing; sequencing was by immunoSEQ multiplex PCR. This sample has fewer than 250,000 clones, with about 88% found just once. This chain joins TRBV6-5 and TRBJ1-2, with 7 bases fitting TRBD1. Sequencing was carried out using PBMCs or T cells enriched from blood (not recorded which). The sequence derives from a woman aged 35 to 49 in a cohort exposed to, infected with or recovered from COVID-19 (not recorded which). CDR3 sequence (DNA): TGTGCCAGCAGTCGCCGACAGGGCAACTATGGCTACACCTTC. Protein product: CASSRRQGNYGYTF.